Following are 24 T cell receptor beta chains from one sample sequenced in a study of T cell clones after liver transplantation. Assay used: immunoSEQ multiplex PCR; TCRdb lists only in-frame clones, some missing. The sample has about 58,000 clones; about 70% are singletons. The specimen comprised CD4+ T cells from blood, sampled at the approximately 15-month timepoint. The receptors here all came from a human patient who received a liver transplant. Among the T cells, some may be from the graft donor.

The V and J genes are TRBV6-1 and TRBJ1-5, with 9 bases that match TRBD1. The CDR3 length is 17 residues. Trimming removed 2 bases from V and 2 bases from J; junction bases left unmatched: 7. The germline V gene encodes CDR1 MNHNS and CDR2 SASEGT. CDR3 DNA: TGTGCCAGCAGTGAATGGGAACAGGGGGCTGGCAATCAGCCCCAGCATTTT. This gives the protein CASSEWEQGAGNQPQHF.

This clone came up once. The J gene is TRBJ1-1, the V gene TRBV7-8; D not resolved. Germline-derived CDR1 and CDR2 are SGHVS and FQNEAQ. The V end was cut by 0 bases, the J end by 5 bases, with 13 bases between. The CDR3 consists of 15 residues. CDR3 sequence reads: CASSLATLFNTEAFF. CDR3 nucleotides: TGTGCCAGCAGCTTAGCGACCCTATTTAATACTGAAGCTTTCTTT.

The V gene is TRBV6-1, the J gene TRBJ1-2; a possible D gene is TRBD1 (6 bases). Germline V CDR1 and CDR2: MNHNS, SASEGT. The CDR3 covers 14 residues. Trimming shortened V by 7 bases and J by 4 bases, and 16 bases separated the two germline ends. The CDR3 loop reads CASKALQGAYGYTF. As DNA, the CDR3 is TGTGCCAGCAAGGCTCTACAGGGTGCCTATGGCTACACCTTC.

The chain links TRBV19 to TRBJ1-6; TRBD1 matches at 12 bases. Trimming cost V 5 bases and J 5 bases; bases outside gene matches: 4. Germline CDR1 LNHDA, CDR2 SQIVND (reference sequence). The CDR3 contains 16 residues. CDR3 DNA: TGTGCCAGTAGTTCCGGGACAGGGGGCAATAATTCACCCCTCCACTTT. Its protein product is CASSSGTGGNNSPLHF. Combining the CDR3 with reference TRBV19 and TRBJ1-6 gives the whole variable domain DGGITQSPKYLFRKEGQNVTLSCEQNLNHDAMYWYRQDPGQGLRLIYYSQIVNDFQKGDIAEGYSVSREKKESFPLTVTSAQKNPTAFYLCASSSGTGGNNSPLHFGNGTRLTVT.

In its sample, this clone is medium-sized. This chain uses TRBV27 with TRBJ1-5, with TRBD1 matching 7 bases. In germline, CDR1 is MNHEY, CDR2 SMNVEV (reference sequence). J gave up 3 bases and V 5 bases, and 7 bases lay outside the gene matches. The CDR3 has 15 residues. The CDR3 spells CASSAQGPANQPQHF. The CDR3 DNA sequence: TGTGCCAGCAGTGCACAGGGGCCCGCCAATCAGCCCCAGCATTTT.

V usage is TRBV10-3 and J usage is TRBJ2-7, with D possibly TRBD1 on 7 matching bases. The V and J ends lost 3 bases and 6 bases respectively, with 15 bases between them. From germline, CDR1 is ENHRY and CDR2 SYGVKD. The CDR3 extends over 14 amino acids. CDR3 protein: CAISEAGGGGEQYF. The DNA for the CDR3 is TGTGCCATCAGTGAAGCTGGAGGGGGCGGCGAGCAGTACTTC.

The chain uses TRBV5-8 and TRBJ1-4, with D uncertain. CDR1 and CDR2 from the germline V gene are SGHTS and YDEGEE. V dropped 6 bases and J dropped 15 bases, with 21 bases sitting between them. The CDR3 totals 13 residues. CDR3 protein: CASTLPSSERVFF. CDR3 in DNA: TGTGCCAGCACCCTCCCCTCGAGCGAAAGGGTGTTTTTT.

This clone was recorded a few times. The J gene is TRBJ2-3, the V gene TRBV2; D gene unclear. This CDR3 spans 13 amino acids. The germline V gene encodes CDR1 SNHLY and CDR2 FYNNEI. V lost 2 bases to trimming and J lost 2 bases, with 5 bases between them. CDR3 protein: CASSEPYTDTQYF. The CDR3 DNA reads TGTGCCAGCAGTGAACCTTACACAGATACGCAGTATTTT.

This clone is deemed medium-sized (0.01 to 0.1%). The chain joins TRBV5-1 to TRBJ2-1; D is perhaps TRBD2 (5 bases). This CDR3 has 14 residues. Germline CDR1 and CDR2: SGHRS and YFSETQ. The V gene lost 4 bases and the J gene lost 10 bases, with 18 bases spanning the gap. The CDR3 sequence: CASSHRERSAEQFF. CDR3 DNA: TGCGCCAGCAGCCACCGGGAAAGGTCAGCAGAGCAGTTCTTC.

This chain links TRBV18 with TRBJ1-2, with a weak D call TRBD1 (5 bases). Between the trimmed V and J ends, which lost 3 bases and 6 bases, there was a span of 11 bases. The CDR3 sequence is 13 residues long. The V gene's germline CDR1 is KGHSH and CDR2 LQKENI. The CDR3 DNA reads as TGTGCCAGCTCACCGGACCCGGGGGATGGCTACACCTTC. Translated: CASSPDPGDGYTF.

This clone has only one observation. CDR3 loop: CASSPVFDGYTF. CDR3 DNA: TGTGCCAGCAGCCCCGTTTTTGATGGCTACACCTTC. The chain has TRBV11-2 and TRBJ1-2; D unclear. Germline-derived CDR1 and CDR2 are SGHAT and FQNNGV. The CDR3 has 12 residues. Trimming left V 5 bases short and J 6 bases short, with 10 bases between.

Only one count was recorded for this clone. The V gene is TRBV29-1, the J gene TRBJ1-1; D unclear. CDR1 and CDR2 (germline): SQVTM, ANQGSEA. V was pared by 2 bases and J by 2 bases, with 18 bases between. The CDR3 spans 16 residues. In DNA form, the CDR3 reads TGCAGCGTTGAATTGCGACGGATCGCCGTTAACACTGAAGCTTTCTTT. Protein product: CSVELRRIAVNTEAFF.

The chain employs TRBV18 and TRBJ1-2; 7 bases align to TRBD1. Germline-derived CDR1 and CDR2 are KGHSH and LQKENI. The CDR3 contains 13 residues. Unmatched junction bases numbered 2, after V lost 1 base and J lost 6 bases. This chain's CDR3 is CASSPRTGDGYTF. Here the CDR3 DNA reads TGTGCCAGCTCACCACGGACAGGAGATGGCTACACCTTC.

The V gene is TRBV6-1, the J gene TRBJ1-5; 7 nucleotides agree with TRBD1. The CDR3 loop spans 15 amino acids. V lost 4 bases, J lost 3 bases, and 6 bases stayed unmatched. Germline CDR1 is MNHNS and CDR2 is SASEGT. The CDR3 region has the DNA TGTGCCAGCAGTGGCCAGACAGGGATCAATCAGCCCCAGCATTTT. Protein: CASSGQTGINQPQHF.

The chain is built from TRBV7-6 and TRBJ2-3, with a tentative D call TRBD2 (6 bases). V was clipped by 5 bases and J by 2 bases, with 14 bases between them. The length of the CDR3 is 15 residues. Germline V gives CDR1 SGHVS, CDR2 FNYEAQ. The CDR3 bases are TGTGCCAGCAGCCAAAAGGCGGGATACACAGATACGCAGTATTTT. Encoded protein: CASSQKAGYTDTQYF.

The chain couples TRBV20-1 to TRBJ2-3; D is perhaps TRBD2 (6 bases). This CDR3 spans 11 amino acids. Trimming left V 6 bases short and J 4 bases short, with 8 bases between. Germline V gives CDR1 DFQATT, CDR2 SNEGSKA (reference sequence). In DNA form, the CDR3 reads TGCAGTGCCAGGGAGGCAGATACGCAGTATTTT. Translation: CSAREADTQYF.

This rearrangement joins TRBV30 to TRBJ1-1; 9 bases map to TRBD1. J gave up 4 bases and V 3 bases, and 9 bases lay outside the gene matches. This CDR3 is built from 15 residues. Germline loops: CDR1 GTSNPN, CDR2 SVGIG (reference sequence). The CDR3 region is CAWRVFGTGSTEAFF. The CDR3 bases are TGTGCCTGGAGAGTGTTCGGGACAGGGAGCACTGAAGCTTTCTTT.

The rearrangement joins TRBV7-9 to TRBJ2-1; 11 nucleotides align to TRBD2. This CDR3 region has 18 residues. Germline assignment: CDR1 SEHNR and CDR2 FQNEAQ (reference sequence). J was trimmed by 2 bases and V by 5 bases; bases with no gene match: 11. The CDR3 spells CASSQNGLAGGAYNEQFF. DNA for the CDR3: TGTGCCAGCAGCCAAAACGGGCTAGCGGGAGGTGCCTACAATGAGCAGTTCTTC.

This clone was observed a handful of times. The rearrangement uses TRBV7-9 and TRBJ2-7; D is tentatively TRBD1 or TRBD2 (6 bases each). This CDR3 region has 14 residues. V was shortened by 9 bases and J by 2 bases, with 17 bases between the two germline ends. Germline loops: CDR1 SEHNR, CDR2 FQNEAQ (reference sequence). In DNA, the CDR3 is TGTGCCAGTTCGGCGGGACATCTGACCTACGAGCAGTACTTC. This sequence encodes CASSAGHLTYEQYF.

The genes are TRBV28 and TRBJ1-1; D unresolved. The CDR3 is 14 residues long. Trimming removed 1 base at V and 1 base at J, with 7 bases between. CDR1 is MDHEN, CDR2 SYDVKM, per germline. The DNA of the CDR3 is TGTGCCAGCAGTTTATCCCCCCCGAACACTGAAGCTTTCTTT. Translation gives CASSLSPPNTEAFF.

The rearrangement links TRBV6-5 to TRBJ1-5; the match to TRBD1 covers 7 bases. CDR3 length: 13 amino acids. V dropped 4 bases and J dropped 7; count of bases not matched to a gene: 4. Germline V gene lookup returns CDR1 MNHEY and CDR2 SVGAGI. CDR3 sequence: CASSSQGVQPQHF. For the CDR3, the DNA is TGTGCCAGCAGTTCGCAGGGGGTCCAGCCCCAGCATTTT.

The genes are TRBV6-1 and TRBJ1-4; D uncertain. Germline CDR1 MNHNS, CDR2 SASEGT. Trimming stripped 2 bases from V and 5 bases from J, with 18 bases between. The CDR3 totals 17 residues. CDR3 region: CASSESRATLGNEKLFF. CDR3 nucleotide sequence: TGTGCCAGCAGTGAAAGTCGGGCAACTTTGGGGAATGAAAAACTGTTTTTT.

This clone came up a few times. The chain uses TRBV7-2 and TRBJ1-2, with a possible D match to TRBD1 (6 bases). The length of the CDR3 is 15 residues. Germline V CDR1 and CDR2: SGHTA, FQGNSA. Trimming took off 5 bases at V and 1 base at J, with 14 bases between the two ends. CDR3 in DNA: TGTGCCAGCAGCCCACAGGGACCCCTTAACTATGGCTACACCTTC. Amino acids: CASSPQGPLNYGYTF.

V and J are TRBV29-1 and TRBJ1-1, with 8 bases aligning to TRBD1. CDR1 SQVTM and CDR2 ANQGSEA come from the germline V gene. The length of the CDR3 is 15 residues. V trimming: 6 bases; J trimming: 4 bases; junction bases outside the gene matches: 13. The CDR3 region is CSVETVDRDGTEAFF. Written as DNA, the CDR3 is TGCAGCGTAGAAACCGTGGACAGGGATGGCACTGAAGCTTTCTTT.